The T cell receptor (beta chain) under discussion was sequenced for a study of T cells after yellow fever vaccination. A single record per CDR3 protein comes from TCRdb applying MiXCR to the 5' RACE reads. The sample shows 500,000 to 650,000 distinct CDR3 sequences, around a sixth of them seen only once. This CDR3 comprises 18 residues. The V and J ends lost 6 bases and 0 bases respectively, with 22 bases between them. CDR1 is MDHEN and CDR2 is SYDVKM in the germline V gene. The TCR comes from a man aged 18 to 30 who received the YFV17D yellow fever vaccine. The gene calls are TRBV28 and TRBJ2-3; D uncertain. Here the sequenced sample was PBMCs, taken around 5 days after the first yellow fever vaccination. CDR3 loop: CASSLGTSSSFSTDTQYF. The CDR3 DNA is TGTGCCAGCAGCCTAGGCACCAGCTCATCCTTTAGCACAGATACGCAGTATTTT.